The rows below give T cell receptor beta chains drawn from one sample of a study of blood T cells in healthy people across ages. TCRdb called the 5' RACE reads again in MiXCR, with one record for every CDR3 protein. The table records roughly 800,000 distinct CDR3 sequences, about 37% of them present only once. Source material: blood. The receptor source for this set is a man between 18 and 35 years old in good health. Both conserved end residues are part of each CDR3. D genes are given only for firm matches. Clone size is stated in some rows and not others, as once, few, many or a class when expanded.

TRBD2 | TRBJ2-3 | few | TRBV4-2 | CASSDAWLRASGGTDTQYF | TGTGCCAGCAGCGACGCGTGGCTGAGGGCTAGCGGGGGGACAGATACGCAGTATTTT
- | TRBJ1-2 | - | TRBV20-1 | CSARDVASIGYGYTF | TGCAGTGCTAGAGATGTCGCGAGTATAGGCTATGGCTACACCTTC
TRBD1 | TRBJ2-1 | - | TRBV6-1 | CASSPGQGAGLSYNEQFF | TGTGCCAGCAGTCCGGGACAGGGGGCTGGGTTGTCCTACAATGAGCAGTTCTTC
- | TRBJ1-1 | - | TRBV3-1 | CASSQDVQGNAEAFF | TGTGCCAGCAGCCAAGATGTGCAGGGTAATGCTGAAGCTTTCTTT
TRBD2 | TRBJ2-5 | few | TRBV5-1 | CASSFGGGYQETQYF | TGCGCCAGCAGCTTTGGCGGGGGATACCAAGAGACCCAGTACTTC
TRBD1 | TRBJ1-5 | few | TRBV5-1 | CASSSQGDQPQHF | TGCGCCAGCAGCTCACAGGGGGATCAGCCCCAGCATTTT
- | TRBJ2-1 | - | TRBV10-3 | CASYPGTSLYNEQFF | TGTGCCTCCTATCCCGGGACATCTCTGTACAATGAGCAGTTCTTC
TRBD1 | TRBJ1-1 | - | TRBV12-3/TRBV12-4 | CASSKGDSGSTEAFF | TGTGCCAGCAGTAAAGGGGACAGCGGTAGCACTGAAGCTTTCTTT
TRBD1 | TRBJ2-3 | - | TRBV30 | CAWSKTGDGTDTQYF | TGTGCCTGGAGTAAGACAGGGGATGGGACAGATACGCAGTATTTT
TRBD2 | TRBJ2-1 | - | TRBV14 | CASSQGARTSHGEQFF | TGTGCCAGCAGCCAAGGAGCCAGGACTAGTCACGGTGAGCAGTTCTTC
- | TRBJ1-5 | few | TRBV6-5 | CASSYRQDSNQPQHF | TGTGCCAGCAGTTATAGACAGGATAGCAATCAGCCCCAGCATTTT
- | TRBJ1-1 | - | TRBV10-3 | CAIAPTLTENTEAFF | TGTGCCATCGCCCCCACCCTGACAGAGAACACTGAAGCTTTCTTT
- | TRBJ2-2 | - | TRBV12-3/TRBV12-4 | CASSLFEGSGELFF | TGTGCCAGCAGTTTATTTGAGGGGTCCGGGGAGCTGTTTTTT
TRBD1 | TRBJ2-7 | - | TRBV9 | CASSQGGDRSYEQYF | TGTGCCAGCAGCCAAGGAGGGGACAGGAGCTACGAGCAGTACTTC
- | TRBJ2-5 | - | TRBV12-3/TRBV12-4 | CASSLDRDTQETQYF | TGTGCCAGCAGTTTAGATAGGGACACTCAAGAGACCCAGTACTTC
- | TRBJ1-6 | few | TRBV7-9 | CASSLQDWGGRRSPLHF | TGTGCCAGCAGCTTACAGGATTGGGGAGGGCGACGTTCACCCCTCCACTTT
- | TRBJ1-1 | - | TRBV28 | CASSPPGRPEAFF | TGTGCCAGCAGCCCACCGGGACGGCCGGAAGCTTTCTTT
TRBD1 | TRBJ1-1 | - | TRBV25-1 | CASSTNTGAKGEAFF | TGTGCCAGCAGTACTAACACAGGGGCCAAGGGTGAAGCTTTCTTT
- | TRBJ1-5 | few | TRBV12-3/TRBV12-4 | CASSSTSNQPQHF | TGTGCCAGCAGTTCGACTAGCAATCAGCCCCAGCATTTT
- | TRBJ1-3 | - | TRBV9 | CASTREGTSFGNTIYF | TGTGCCAGCACCCGGGAGGGGACAAGCTTTGGAAACACCATATATTTT
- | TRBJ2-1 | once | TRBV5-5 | CASSRRLDTNEQFF | TGTGCCAGCAGCCGGAGGCTCGACACCAATGAGCAGTTCTTC
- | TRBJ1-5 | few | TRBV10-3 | CATGQGLESNQPQHF | TGTGCCACCGGGCAGGGGTTGGAGAGCAATCAGCCCCAGCATTTT
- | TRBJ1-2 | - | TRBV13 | CAGSSQGRYGYTF | TGTGCCGGCAGCTCCCAGGGGAGATATGGCTACACCTTC
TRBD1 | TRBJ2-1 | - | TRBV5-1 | CASSWGTEVDEQFF | TGCGCCAGCAGCTGGGGGACAGAGGTAGATGAGCAGTTCTTC
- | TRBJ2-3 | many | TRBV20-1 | CSAYNPGDTQYF | TGCAGTGCCTATAACCCCGGGGATACGCAGTATTTT
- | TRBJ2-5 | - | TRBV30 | CAWSHGEETQYF | TGTGCCTGGAGTCACGGGGAAGAGACCCAGTACTTC
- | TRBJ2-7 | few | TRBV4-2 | CASSQELARTAQYF | TGTGCCAGCAGCCAAGAACTAGCTCGCACGGCCCAGTACTTC
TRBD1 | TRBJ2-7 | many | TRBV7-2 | CASSLRDRAYEQYF | TGTGCCAGCAGCCTAAGGGACAGAGCCTACGAGCAGTACTTC
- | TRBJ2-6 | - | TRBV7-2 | CASSIQGFAGANVLTF | TGTGCCAGCAGCATACAGGGTTTCGCTGGGGCCAACGTCCTGACTTTC
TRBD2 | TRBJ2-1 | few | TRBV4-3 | CASSQEETSGPYNEQFF | TGCGCCAGCAGCCAAGAAGAGACTAGCGGTCCCTACAATGAGCAGTTCTTC
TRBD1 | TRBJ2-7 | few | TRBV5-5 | CASSFLPGGHLDYEQYF | TGTGCCAGCAGCTTCCTTCCAGGGGGTCATCTGGACTACGAGCAGTACTTC
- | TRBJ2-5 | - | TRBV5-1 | CASSTGRTQETQYF | TGCGCCAGCTCCACAGGGAGGACCCAAGAGACCCAGTACTTC
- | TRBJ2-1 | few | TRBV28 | CASRPGGVGSNEQFF | TGTGCCAGCAGGCCAGGGGGGGTAGGAAGCAATGAGCAGTTCTTC
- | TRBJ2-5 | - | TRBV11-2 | CASSRTGKETQYF | TGTGCCAGCAGCCGAACCGGAAAAGAGACCCAGTACTTC
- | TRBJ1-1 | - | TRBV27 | CASSVATNTEAFF | TGTGCCAGCAGCGTGGCGACTAACACTGAAGCTTTCTTT
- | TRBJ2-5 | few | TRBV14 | CASSRDSASQYF | TGTGCCAGCAGCCGAGATTCGGCTAGCCAGTACTTC
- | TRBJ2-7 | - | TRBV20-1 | CSARDGSLRSEQYF | TGCAGTGCTAGAGATGGGAGCCTCAGAAGCGAGCAGTACTTC
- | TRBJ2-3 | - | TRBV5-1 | CASSLEGLGSDTQYF | TGCGCCAGCAGCTTGGAGGGGTTGGGGTCAGATACGCAGTATTTT
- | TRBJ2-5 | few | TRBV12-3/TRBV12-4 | CASSLNSGPQETQYF | TGTGCCAGCAGTTTAAACTCCGGGCCCCAAGAGACCCAGTACTTC
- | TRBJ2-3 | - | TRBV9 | CASSGLGGTDTRYF | TGTGCCAGCAGCGGGTTAGGGGGAACAGATACGCGGTATTTT
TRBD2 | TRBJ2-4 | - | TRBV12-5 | CASGLPSTSGGPKNIQYF | TGTGCTAGTGGTTTGCCTTCGACTAGCGGGGGGCCAAAAAACATTCAGTACTTC
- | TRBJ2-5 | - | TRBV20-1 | CSAAFGETQYF | TGCAGTGCTGCCTTTGGGGAGACCCAGTACTTC
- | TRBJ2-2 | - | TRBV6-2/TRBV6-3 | CASSALRGNTGELFF | TGTGCCAGCAGTGCGCTGAGGGGGAACACCGGGGAGCTGTTTTTT
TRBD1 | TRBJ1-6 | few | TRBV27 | CASSLGTGRTSPLHF | TGTGCCAGCAGTTTAGGGACAGGTCGAACGTCACCCCTCCACTTT